This paragraph reports one T cell receptor (beta chain). Its antigen is not identified. Primers: 60 Vbeta forward and 13 Jbeta reverse. The assay was immunoSEQ multiplex PCR, and TCRdb's table has in-frame clones only and misses some. The sample has about 170,000 clones; 65% to 85% are singletons. Germline assignment: CDR1 MNHEY and CDR2 SVGAGI. The CDR3 is made up of 12 amino acids. With 6 bases removed from V and 2 bases from J, the gap between germline ends came to 8 bases. The sample originates from a study of cytomegalovirus exposure and HLA in healthy donors. Study-level results: In a later analysis, the majority of CMV-associated beta chains seemingly showed HLA restriction.

Sequenced input: PBMCs. The V and J genes are TRBV6-5 and TRBJ2-7; possible D gene TRBD1, 6 bases. The receptor was derived from a woman in her late teens or twenties in good health and CMV-seronegative. The DNA for the CDR3 is TGTGCCAGCAGCGACAGGACCTACGAGCAGTACTTC. Amino acids: CASSDRTYEQYF.